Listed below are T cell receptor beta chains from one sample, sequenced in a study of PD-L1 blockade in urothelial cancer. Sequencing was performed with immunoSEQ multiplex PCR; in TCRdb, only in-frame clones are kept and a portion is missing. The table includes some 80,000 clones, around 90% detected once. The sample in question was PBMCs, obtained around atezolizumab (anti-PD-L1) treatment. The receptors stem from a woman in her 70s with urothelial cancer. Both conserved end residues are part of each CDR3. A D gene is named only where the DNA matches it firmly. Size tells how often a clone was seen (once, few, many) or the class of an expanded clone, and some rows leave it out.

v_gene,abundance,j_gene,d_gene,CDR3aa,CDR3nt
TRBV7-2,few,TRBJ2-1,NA,CASSLLFYEQFF,TGTGCCAGCAGCCTCCTTTTCTATGAGCAGTTCTTC
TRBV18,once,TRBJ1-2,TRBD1,CASSPRTGDGYTF,TGTGCCAGCTCACCTCGGACAGGGGATGGCTACACCTTC
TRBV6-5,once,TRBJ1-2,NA,CASSGGLIYGYTF,TGTGCCAGCAGCGGCGGACTGATCTATGGCTACACCTTC
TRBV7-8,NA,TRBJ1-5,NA,CASSFGTSSNQPQHF,TGTGCCAGCAGCTTCGGGACAAGTAGCAATCAGCCCCAGCATTTT
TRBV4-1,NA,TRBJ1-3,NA,CASSQDRGVQNTIYF,TGCGCCAGCAGCCAAGATCGCGGGGTTCAGAACACCATATATTTT
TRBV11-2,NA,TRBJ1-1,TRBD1,CASSFQILSGTGGSIEAFF,TGTGCCAGCAGCTTCCAGATCCTCTCCGGGACAGGGGGCTCGATCGAAGCTTTCTTT
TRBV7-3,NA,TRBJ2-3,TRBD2,CASSFGGSETDTQYF,TGTGCCAGCAGCTTCGGCGGGAGCGAGACAGATACGCAGTATTTT
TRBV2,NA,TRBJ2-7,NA,CASSRDSSAPYEQYF,TGTGCCAGCAGTCGTGACAGCTCGGCCCCCTACGAGCAGTACTTC
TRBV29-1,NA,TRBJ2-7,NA,CSVEWQGYSYEQYF,TGCAGCGTTGAGTGGCAGGGGTACTCCTACGAGCAGTACTTC
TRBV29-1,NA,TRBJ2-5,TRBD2,CSVEDLAGGETQYF,TGCAGCGTTGAAGACCTAGCGGGAGGAGAGACCCAGTACTTC
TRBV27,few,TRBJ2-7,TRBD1,CASSSTGQINLYEQYF,TGTGCCAGCAGTTCGACGGGACAGATTAACCTCTACGAGCAGTACTTC
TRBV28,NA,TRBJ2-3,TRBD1,CASSFSLQGASTDTQYF,TGTGCCAGCAGTTTCTCTTTACAGGGGGCTAGCACAGATACGCAGTATTTT
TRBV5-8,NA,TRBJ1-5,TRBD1,CASSRRTGRGPQHF,TGTGCCAGCAGCCGCCGGACAGGGCGCGGACCCCAGCATTTT
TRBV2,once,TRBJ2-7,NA,CASSPTLLRGSYEQYF,TGTGCCAGCAGTCCTACGCTCCTCAGGGGCTCCTACGAGCAGTACTTC
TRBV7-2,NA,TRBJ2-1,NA,CASSLVLRDEQFF,TGTGCCAGCAGCTTAGTCTTAAGAGATGAGCAGTTCTTC
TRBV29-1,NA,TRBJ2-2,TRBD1,CSVEIDRVNTGELFF,TGCAGCGTTGAGATCGACAGGGTCAACACCGGGGAGCTGTTTTTT
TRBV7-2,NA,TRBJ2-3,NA,CASSPRLADSTDTQYF,TGTGCCAGCAGCCCGCGGTTAGCGGACAGCACAGATACGCAGTATTTT
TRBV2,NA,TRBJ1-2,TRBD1,CASRYTGGGYTF,TGTGCCAGCAGGTACACAGGGGGTGGCTACACCTTC
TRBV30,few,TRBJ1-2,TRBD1,CAWNMGQYGYTF,TGTGCCTGGAACATGGGACAGTATGGCTACACCTTC
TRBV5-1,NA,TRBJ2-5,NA,CASSLGEFIQETQYF,TGCGCCAGCAGCTTGGGCGAGTTTATACAAGAGACCCAGTACTTC
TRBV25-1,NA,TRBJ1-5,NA,CASSRAGRENQPQHF,TGTGCCAGCAGTCGGGCTGGGAGGGAGAATCAGCCCCAGCATTTT
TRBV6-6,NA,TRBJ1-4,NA,CASTLMGGLGEKLFF,TGTGCCAGCACTCTAATGGGGGGGCTGGGTGAAAAACTGTTTTTT
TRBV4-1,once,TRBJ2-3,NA,CASSQVGVHGTQYF,TGCGCCAGCAGCCAAGTAGGTGTCCACGGGACGCAGTATTTT
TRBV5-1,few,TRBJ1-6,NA,CASSLASNSPLHF,TGCGCCAGCAGCTTGGCCTCCAATTCACCCCTCCACTTT
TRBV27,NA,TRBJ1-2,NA,CASSYGGTYGYTF,TGTGCCAGCAGTTACGGGGGGACCTATGGCTACACCTTC
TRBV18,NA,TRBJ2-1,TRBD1,CASSPQGQYNEQFF,TGTGCCAGCTCACCACAGGGACAGTACAATGAGCAGTTCTTC
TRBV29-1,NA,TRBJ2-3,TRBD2,CSATSGGASDTQYF,TGCAGCGCTACCAGCGGGGGGGCCTCAGATACGCAGTATTTT
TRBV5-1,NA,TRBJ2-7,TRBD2,CASRGGTTSYEQYF,TGCGCCAGCCGGGGGGGGACGACATCCTACGAGCAGTACTTC
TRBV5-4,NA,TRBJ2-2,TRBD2,CASSVGLAGDTGELFF,TGTGCCAGCAGCGTTGGACTAGCGGGAGACACCGGGGAGCTGTTTTTT
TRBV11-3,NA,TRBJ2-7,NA,CASSFNGYEQYF,TGTGCCAGCAGCTTTAACGGGTACGAGCAGTACTTC
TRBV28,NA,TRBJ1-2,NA,CASSLPMGAGGYTF,TGTGCCAGCAGTTTACCGATGGGGGCCGGAGGCTACACCTTC
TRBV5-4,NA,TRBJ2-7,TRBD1,CASSLYLRTGSGYEQYF,TGTGCCAGCAGCTTGTACCTCAGGACAGGGAGCGGCTACGAGCAGTACTTC
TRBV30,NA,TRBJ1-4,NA,CAWSVGITNEKLFF,TGTGCCTGGAGCGTCGGTATAACTAATGAAAAACTGTTTTTT
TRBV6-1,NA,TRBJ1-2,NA,CASSVRTVNYGYTF,TGTGCCAGCAGTGTTAGGACAGTTAACTATGGCTACACCTTC
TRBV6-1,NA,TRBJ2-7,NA,CASRGLFSYEQYF,TGTGCCAGCAGGGGACTTTTCTCCTACGAGCAGTACTTC